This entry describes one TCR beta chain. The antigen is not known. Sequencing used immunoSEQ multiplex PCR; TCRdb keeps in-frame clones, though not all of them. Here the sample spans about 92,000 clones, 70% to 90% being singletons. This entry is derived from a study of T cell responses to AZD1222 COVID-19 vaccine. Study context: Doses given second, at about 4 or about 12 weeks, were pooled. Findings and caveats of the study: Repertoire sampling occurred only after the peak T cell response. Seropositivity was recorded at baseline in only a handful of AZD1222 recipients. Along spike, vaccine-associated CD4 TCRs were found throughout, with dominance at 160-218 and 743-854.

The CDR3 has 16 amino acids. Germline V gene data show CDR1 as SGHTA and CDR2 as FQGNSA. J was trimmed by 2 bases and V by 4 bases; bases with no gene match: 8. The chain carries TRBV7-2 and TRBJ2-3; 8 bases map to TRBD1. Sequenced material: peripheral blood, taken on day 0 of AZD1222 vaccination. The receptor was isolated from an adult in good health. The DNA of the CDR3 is TGTGCCAGCAGCTCTTTGGGACAGGTGGACACAGATACGCAGTATTTT. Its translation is CASSSLGQVDTDTQYF.